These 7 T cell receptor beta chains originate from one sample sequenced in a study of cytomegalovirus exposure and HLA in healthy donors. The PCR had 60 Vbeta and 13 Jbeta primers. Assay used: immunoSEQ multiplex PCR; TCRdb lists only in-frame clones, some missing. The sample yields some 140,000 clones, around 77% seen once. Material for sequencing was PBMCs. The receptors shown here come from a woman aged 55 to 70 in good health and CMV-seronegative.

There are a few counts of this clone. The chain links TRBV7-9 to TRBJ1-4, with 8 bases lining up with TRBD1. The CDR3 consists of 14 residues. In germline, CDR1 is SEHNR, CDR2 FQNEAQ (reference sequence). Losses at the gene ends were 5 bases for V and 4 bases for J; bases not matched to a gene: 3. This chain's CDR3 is CASSTTGDNEKLFF. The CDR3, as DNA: TGTGCCAGCAGCACGACAGGGGATAATGAAAAACTGTTTTTT.

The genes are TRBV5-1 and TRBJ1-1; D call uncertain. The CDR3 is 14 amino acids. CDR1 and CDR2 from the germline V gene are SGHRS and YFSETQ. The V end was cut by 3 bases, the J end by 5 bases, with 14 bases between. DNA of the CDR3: TGCGCCAGCAGCTCTAAACTAGGGTCTACTGAAGCTTTCTTT. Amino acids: CASSSKLGSTEAFF.

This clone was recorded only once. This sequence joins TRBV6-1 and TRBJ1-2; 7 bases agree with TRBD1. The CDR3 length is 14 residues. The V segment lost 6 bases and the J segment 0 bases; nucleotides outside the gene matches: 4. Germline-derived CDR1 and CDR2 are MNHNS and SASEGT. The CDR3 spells CASSRQGSNYGYTF. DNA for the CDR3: TGTGCCAGCAGCCGACAGGGATCTAACTATGGCTACACCTTC.

The CDR3 loop reads CASSLGGGAYNEQFF. The DNA for the CDR3 is TGTGCCAGCAGCTTGGGAGGGGGCGCCTACAATGAGCAGTTCTTC. The chain recombines TRBV5-5 with TRBJ2-1; TRBD1 matches at 7 bases. CDR1 and CDR2 (germline): SGHKS, YYEKEE (reference sequence). The CDR3 length is 15 residues. Unmatched junction bases numbered 2, after V lost 0 bases and J lost 2 bases.

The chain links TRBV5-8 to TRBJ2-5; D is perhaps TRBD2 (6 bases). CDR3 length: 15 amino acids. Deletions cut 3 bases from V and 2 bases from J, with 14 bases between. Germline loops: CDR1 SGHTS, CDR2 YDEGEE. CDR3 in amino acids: CASSSGLTKQETQYF. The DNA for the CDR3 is TGTGCCAGCAGCTCTGGACTAACCAAGCAAGAGACCCAGTACTTC.

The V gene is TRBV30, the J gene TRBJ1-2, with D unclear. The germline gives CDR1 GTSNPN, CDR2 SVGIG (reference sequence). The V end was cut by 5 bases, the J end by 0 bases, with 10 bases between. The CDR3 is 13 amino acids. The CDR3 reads CAWGGYPNYGYTF. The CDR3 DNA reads TGTGCCTGGGGCGGGTACCCTAACTATGGCTACACCTTC.

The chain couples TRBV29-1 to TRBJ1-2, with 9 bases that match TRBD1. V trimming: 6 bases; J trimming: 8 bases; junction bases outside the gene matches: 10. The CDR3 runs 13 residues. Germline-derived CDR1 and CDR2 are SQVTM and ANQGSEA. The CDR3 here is CSVTGQGFLGYTF. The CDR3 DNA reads TGCAGCGTGACCGGACAGGGGTTTCTCGGCTACACCTTC.